A selection of T cell receptor beta chains follows, all from one sample in a study of blood T cell repertoires in COVID-19. TCRdb's table, derived via immunoSEQ multiplex PCR, lists solely in-frame clones and lacks some. The table shows 250,000 or so clones, with approximately 90% occurring only once. Sequencing was carried out using PBMCs or T cells enriched from blood (not recorded which). Source of these receptors: a human donor in a cohort exposed to, infected with or recovered from COVID-19 (not recorded which). The donor label of this sample is uncertain. The CDR3 runs from the conserved cysteine through the conserved F or W. Fields, in order: D gene, J gene, V gene, clone size, CDR3 DNA, CDR3 protein. A D gene is named only where the DNA matches it firmly. Clone size appears in some rows only: once, few, many, or a class for an expanded clone.

D gene: TRBD1
J gene: TRBJ2-2
V gene: TRBV24-1
clone size: .
CDR3 DNA: TGTGCCACCAGTGTTGGGGACAGGGGTATCACCGGGGAGCTGTTTTTT
CDR3 protein: CATSVGDRGITGELFF

D gene: TRBD1
J gene: TRBJ2-2
V gene: TRBV6-5
clone size: .
CDR3 DNA: TGTGCCAGCAGTTACTCCCAGGGGGAAAGGGAGCTGTTTTTT
CDR3 protein: CASSYSQGERELFF

D gene: .
J gene: TRBJ1-6
V gene: TRBV7-9
clone size: .
CDR3 DNA: TGTGCCAGCAGCTCTAGCCCACTTTCACCCCTCCACTTT
CDR3 protein: CASSSSPLSPLHF

D gene: TRBD1
J gene: TRBJ2-1
V gene: TRBV5-5
clone size: .
CDR3 DNA: TGTGCCAGCAGCTCCCCCTCCGGGACAGGGGGCAGGGAGCAGTTCTTC
CDR3 protein: CASSSPSGTGGREQFF

D gene: .
J gene: TRBJ1-2
V gene: TRBV24-1
clone size: .
CDR3 DNA: TGTGCCACCAGTATTGACGGGGACTATGGCTACACCTTC
CDR3 protein: CATSIDGDYGYTF

D gene: .
J gene: TRBJ2-1
V gene: TRBV5-1
clone size: .
CDR3 DNA: TGCGCCAGCTTCCAGGGCTTCAACCTTAGGAATGAGCAGTTCTTC
CDR3 protein: CASFQGFNLRNEQFF

D gene: TRBD1
J gene: TRBJ1-6
V gene: TRBV5-1
clone size: .
CDR3 DNA: TGCGCCAGCAGCTACGAAGGGACAGCTTCCAATTCACCCCTCCACTTT
CDR3 protein: CASSYEGTASNSPLHF

D gene: TRBD1
J gene: TRBJ1-2
V gene: TRBV6-5
clone size: once
CDR3 DNA: TGTGCCAGCAGTTACTTAACAGGGGGCGATGGCTACACCTTC
CDR3 protein: CASSYLTGGDGYTF

D gene: .
J gene: TRBJ1-1
V gene: TRBV4-2
clone size: .
CDR3 DNA: TGTGCCAGCAGCCCGCAGGGCACACTTGAAGCTTTCTTT
CDR3 protein: CASSPQGTLEAFF

D gene: TRBD1
J gene: TRBJ2-1
V gene: TRBV19
clone size: .
CDR3 DNA: TGTGCCAGTAGCGGGGGACAGGGGTACTACAATGAGCAGTTCTTC
CDR3 protein: CASSGGQGYYNEQFF

D gene: TRBD1
J gene: TRBJ1-2
V gene: TRBV6-1
clone size: .
CDR3 DNA: TGTGCCAGCAGTGATCCGGGACAGGGGATCTATGGCTACACCTTC
CDR3 protein: CASSDPGQGIYGYTF

D gene: .
J gene: TRBJ2-2
V gene: TRBV19
clone size: .
CDR3 DNA: TGTGCCAGTAGTCCGACTAGGGGTAATCCCGGGGAGCTGTTTTTT
CDR3 protein: CASSPTRGNPGELFF

D gene: .
J gene: TRBJ2-7
V gene: TRBV2
clone size: .
CDR3 DNA: TGTGCCAGCAGTGTAAACAGGGTGGCTGACGAGCAGTACTTC
CDR3 protein: CASSVNRVADEQYF

D gene: .
J gene: TRBJ2-1
V gene: TRBV9
clone size: .
CDR3 DNA: TGTGCCAGCAGCGTAGCAGGGGAGAGGTACAATGAGCAGTTCTTC
CDR3 protein: CASSVAGERYNEQFF

D gene: TRBD1
J gene: TRBJ1-6
V gene: TRBV13
clone size: .
CDR3 DNA: TGTGCCAGCAGCTCCCCGGGACAGGGGAAAATTTCCTATAATTCACCCCTCCACTTT
CDR3 protein: CASSSPGQGKISYNSPLHF

D gene: .
J gene: TRBJ2-5
V gene: TRBV5-1
clone size: .
CDR3 DNA: TGCGCCAGCAGCGCGGCCCAAAGGAGCCGGGAGACCCAGTACTTC
CDR3 protein: CASSAAQRSRETQYF

D gene: .
J gene: TRBJ1-2
V gene: TRBV29-1
clone size: .
CDR3 DNA: TGCAGCGTTGATATCAGGGGAAATGGCTACACCTTC
CDR3 protein: CSVDIRGNGYTF

D gene: TRBD1
J gene: TRBJ2-5
V gene: TRBV5-5
clone size: .
CDR3 DNA: TGTGCCAGCAGCTGGATGGACAGGCAAGAGACCCAGTACTTC
CDR3 protein: CASSWMDRQETQYF

D gene: .
J gene: TRBJ1-3
V gene: TRBV10-2
clone size: .
CDR3 DNA: TGCGCCAGCACGGGTCGCTCTGGAAACACCATATATTTT
CDR3 protein: CASTGRSGNTIYF

D gene: .
J gene: TRBJ2-7
V gene: TRBV5-6
clone size: .
CDR3 DNA: TGTGCCAGCAGCTTGGGCCGAGACACATACTTC
CDR3 protein: CASSLGRDTYF

D gene: TRBD2
J gene: TRBJ2-3
V gene: TRBV7-3
clone size: .
CDR3 DNA: TGTGCCAGCAGCCCGGGACTAGCGGCTAACACAGATACGCAGTATTTT
CDR3 protein: CASSPGLAANTDTQYF

D gene: .
J gene: TRBJ2-1
V gene: TRBV30
clone size: .
CDR3 DNA: TGTGCCTGGGCCCCATTCCGCGATGAGCAGTTCTTC
CDR3 protein: CAWAPFRDEQFF

D gene: .
J gene: TRBJ1-5
V gene: TRBV9
clone size: .
CDR3 DNA: TGTGCCAGCAGCGTAGACAGCTATAGCAATCAGCCCCAGCATTTT
CDR3 protein: CASSVDSYSNQPQHF

D gene: TRBD1
J gene: TRBJ2-3
V gene: TRBV12-5
clone size: once
CDR3 DNA: TGTGCTAGTGGTTTAGGGACAGGATTACAAGATACGCAGTATTTT
CDR3 protein: CASGLGTGLQDTQYF

D gene: .
J gene: TRBJ2-2
V gene: TRBV4-1
clone size: .
CDR3 DNA: TGCGCCAGCAGCCCCCTTGGTAGACAGAGTAACACCGGGGAGCTGTTTTTT
CDR3 protein: CASSPLGRQSNTGELFF

D gene: .
J gene: TRBJ1-2
V gene: TRBV6-5
clone size: .
CDR3 DNA: TGTGCCAGCAGTTACCAGGCAGGGGAGAACTATGGCTACACCTTC
CDR3 protein: CASSYQAGENYGYTF

D gene: .
J gene: TRBJ1-6
V gene: TRBV18
clone size: .
CDR3 DNA: TGTGCCAGCCGACCCACAGGGACAAATTCACCCCTCCACTTT
CDR3 protein: CASRPTGTNSPLHF

D gene: .
J gene: TRBJ1-4
V gene: TRBV7-9
clone size: .
CDR3 DNA: TGTGCCAGCAGCCCCAGGCGGACAGCGCTGAATGAAAAACTGTTTTTT
CDR3 protein: CASSPRRTALNEKLFF

D gene: .
J gene: TRBJ2-7
V gene: TRBV9
clone size: .
CDR3 DNA: TGTGCCAGCAGCGTAGGTCAAAACTACGAGCAGTACTTC
CDR3 protein: CASSVGQNYEQYF

D gene: TRBD2
J gene: TRBJ2-1
V gene: TRBV7-9
clone size: .
CDR3 DNA: TGTGCCAGCAGCTCCCCGCTTCTAGCGGAGCTGGTGTTCTTC
CDR3 protein: CASSSPLLAELVFF

D gene: .
J gene: TRBJ2-5
V gene: TRBV5-1
clone size: .
CDR3 DNA: TGCGCCAGCAGCAATAGCGAGACCCAGTACTTC
CDR3 protein: CASSNSETQYF

D gene: TRBD2
J gene: TRBJ2-1
V gene: TRBV27
clone size: .
CDR3 DNA: TGTGCCAGCAGTTTAAGGGGGACTAGCCGGTATGAGCAGTTCTTC
CDR3 protein: CASSLRGTSRYEQFF

D gene: TRBD2
J gene: TRBJ2-3
V gene: TRBV7-3
clone size: .
CDR3 DNA: TGTGCCAGCAGCCAAGGCGGGAGAATCACAGATACGCAGTATTTT
CDR3 protein: CASSQGGRITDTQYF

D gene: TRBD1
J gene: TRBJ1-4
V gene: TRBV7-9
clone size: .
CDR3 DNA: TGTGCCAGCAGCCGGGGACAGCTTAATGAAAAACTGTTTTTT
CDR3 protein: CASSRGQLNEKLFF

D gene: .
J gene: TRBJ1-2
V gene: TRBV27
clone size: .
CDR3 DNA: TGTGCCAGCAGTTATAGGGGAACGGATGGCTACACCTTC
CDR3 protein: CASSYRGTDGYTF

D gene: .
J gene: TRBJ2-3
V gene: TRBV7-2
clone size: once
CDR3 DNA: TGTGCCAGCACCATCACAGATACGCAGTATTTT
CDR3 protein: CASTITDTQYF

D gene: .
J gene: TRBJ2-2
V gene: TRBV6-6
clone size: .
CDR3 DNA: TGTGCCAGCAGCCCTACGAACACCGGGGAGCTGTTTTTT
CDR3 protein: CASSPTNTGELFF

D gene: .
J gene: TRBJ1-1
V gene: TRBV30
clone size: .
CDR3 DNA: TGTGCCTGGAGTGTCGGAGGATTGAGCACTGAAGCTTTCTTT
CDR3 protein: CAWSVGGLSTEAFF

D gene: TRBD1
J gene: TRBJ2-1
V gene: TRBV5-4
clone size: .
CDR3 DNA: TGTGCCAGCAGCTCGGGACAGGGTGCCTACAATGAGCAGTTCTTC
CDR3 protein: CASSSGQGAYNEQFF

D gene: TRBD1
J gene: TRBJ2-7
V gene: TRBV7-6
clone size: .
CDR3 DNA: TGTGCCAGCAGCTTAGTCCTGGGACAGAGCTCCTACGAGCAGTACTTC
CDR3 protein: CASSLVLGQSSYEQYF

D gene: .
J gene: TRBJ2-4
V gene: TRBV7-9
clone size: .
CDR3 DNA: TGTGCCAGCAGCTTACCTAGTAGCAACATTCAGTACTTC
CDR3 protein: CASSLPSSNIQYF

D gene: .
J gene: TRBJ2-7
V gene: TRBV27
clone size: .
CDR3 DNA: TGTGCCAGCAGGCAGCTTATTGGGGCCCCCTACGAGCAGTACTTC
CDR3 protein: CASRQLIGAPYEQYF